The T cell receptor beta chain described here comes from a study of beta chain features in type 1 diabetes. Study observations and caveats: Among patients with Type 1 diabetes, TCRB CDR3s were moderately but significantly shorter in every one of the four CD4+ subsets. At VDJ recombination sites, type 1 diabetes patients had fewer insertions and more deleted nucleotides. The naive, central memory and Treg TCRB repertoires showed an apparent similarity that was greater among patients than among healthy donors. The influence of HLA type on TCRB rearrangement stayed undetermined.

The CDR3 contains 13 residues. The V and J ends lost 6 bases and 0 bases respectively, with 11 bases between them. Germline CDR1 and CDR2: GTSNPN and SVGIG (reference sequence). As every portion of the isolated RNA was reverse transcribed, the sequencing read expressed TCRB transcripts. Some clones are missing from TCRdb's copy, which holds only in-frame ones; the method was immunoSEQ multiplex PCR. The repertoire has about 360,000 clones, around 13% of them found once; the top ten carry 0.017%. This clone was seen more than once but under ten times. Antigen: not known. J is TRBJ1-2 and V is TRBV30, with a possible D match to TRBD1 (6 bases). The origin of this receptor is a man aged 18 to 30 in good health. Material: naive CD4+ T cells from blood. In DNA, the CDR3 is TGTGCCTGCGGGACAATAGCTAACTATGGCTACACCTTC. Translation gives CACGTIANYGYTF. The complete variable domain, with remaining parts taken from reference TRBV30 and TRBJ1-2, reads SQTIHQWPATLVQPVGSPLSLECTVEGTSNPNLYWYRQAAGRGLQLLFYSVGIGQISSEVPQNLSASRPQDRQFILSSKKLLLSDSGFYLCACGTIANYGYTFGSGTRLTVV.